This T cell receptor (beta chain) was obtained from a study of T-cell memory formation after mild COVID-19. Germline CDR1 and CDR2: SGHRS and YFSETQ. The CDR3 covers 15 residues. V dropped 0 bases and J dropped 2; count of bases not matched to a gene: 4. MiXCR was run by TCRdb on the 5' RACE reads, yielding one entry per CDR3 protein. The sample shows hundreds of thousands of distinct CDR3 sequences, over 15% of them seen only once. The sequencing input was PBMCs or a T cell subset sorted from them (not recorded which). This sequence originates from an adult woman who had mild COVID-19 (a few samples of this study predate the infection). Cell type and time point are not known. The chain is built from TRBV5-1 and TRBJ1-2; 7 bases match TRBD1. CDR3 sequence: CASSLEGGANYGYTF. In nucleotides, the CDR3 is TGCGCCAGCAGCTTGGAAGGGGGCGCAAACTATGGCTACACCTTC.